These 20 T cell receptor beta chains came from one sample sequenced in a study of breast tumors, draining lymph nodes, adjacent tissues. Samples came from axillary lymph nodes draining the breast cancer. MiXCR, applied by TCRdb to the multiplex PCR reads, yields one record per CDR3 protein. The table includes 83,000 or so distinct CDR3 sequences, about 21% detected once. The sequenced material came from axillary lymph node tissue. Source of these receptors: a female donor with breast cancer. Some clones in this sample may be carry-over from other donors' samples.

In this sample, this clonotype turned up many times. This chain links TRBV7-2 with TRBJ2-3, with D possibly matching TRBD2 (5 bases). CDR1 is SGHTA and CDR2 is FQGNSA in the germline V gene. The CDR3 spans 16 residues. Trimming took off 4 bases at V and 0 bases at J, with 14 bases between the two ends. CDR3 DNA: TGTGCCAGCAGCTCTTCAGCGGTTCCTAGCACAGATACGCAGTATTTT. Amino acid sequence: CASSSSAVPSTDTQYF.

This clonotype was counted at least ten times. The chain carries TRBV5-1 and TRBJ2-7, with TRBD1 matching 7 bases. CDR1 is SGHRS, CDR2 YFSETQ, per germline. The CDR3 is made up of 16 amino acids. V was clipped by 0 bases and J by 0 bases; unmatched bases: 6. The CDR3 spells CASSLDGTESSYEQYF. DNA for the CDR3: TGCGCCAGCAGCTTGGATGGGACAGAGAGCTCCTACGAGCAGTACTTC.

This clonotype showed up many times. The rearrangement joins TRBV28 to TRBJ2-3; no reliable D call. CDR3 length: 11 amino acids. Germline CDR1 and CDR2: MDHEN and SYDVKM. Trimming shortened V by 5 bases and J by 6 bases, and 6 bases separated the two germline ends. CDR3 residues: CASSRLDTQYF. CDR3 sequence (DNA): TGTGCCAGCAGTCGACTTGATACGCAGTATTTT.

The chain has TRBV7-2 and TRBJ1-1; D is uncertain. There are 14 residues in the CDR3. Per germline, CDR1 SGHTA and CDR2 FQGNSA. Trimming cost V 2 bases and J 1 base, with 8 bases left between them. CDR3 residues: CASSLLNKNTEAFF. Written as DNA, the CDR3 is TGTGCCAGCAGCTTATTGAACAAGAACACTGAAGCTTTCTTT.

About this clonotype itself: A much larger clone lies one base from this, so it may be a read error. The final CDR3 position lacks the conserved phenylalanine or tryptophan, pointing to a likely read error. J is TRBJ2-1 and V is TRBV11-2; weak D call: TRBD2 (5 bases). This CDR3 has 13 residues. Germline V gene data show CDR1 as SGHAT and CDR2 as FQNNGV. The V end was cut by 10 bases, the J end by 12 bases, with 22 bases between. The DNA for the CDR3 is TGTGCCACCTCACAACCGACCGGGGTTGGGCAGTTCCTC. This gives the protein CATSQPTGVGQFL.

The sample holds a few counts of this clonotype. The gene calls are TRBV14 and TRBJ2-1, with 7 bases lining up with TRBD1. The V gene's germline CDR1 is SGHDN and CDR2 FVKESK. The CDR3 runs 15 residues. The V segment lost 1 base and the J segment 6 bases; nucleotides outside the gene matches: 6. The CDR3 region is CASSQGRGRFNEQFF. For the CDR3, the DNA is TGTGCCAGCAGCCAAGGAAGGGGGCGATTCAATGAGCAGTTCTTC.

The table lists this clonotype with many counts. V gene TRBV6-1 combines with J gene TRBJ1-2; D is possibly TRBD1 (6 bases). V was clipped by 0 bases and J by 3 bases, with 8 bases between them. The CDR3 length is 14 residues. Per germline, CDR1 MNHNS and CDR2 SASEGT. CDR3: CASSEAGGDYGYTF. For the CDR3, the DNA is TGTGCCAGCAGTGAAGCCGGGGGCGACTATGGCTACACCTTC.

The sample holds many counts of this clonotype. The gene calls are TRBV2 and TRBJ2-3; 12 nucleotides agree with TRBD2. The ends lost 7 bases at V and 4 bases at J; junction bases unmatched: 3. The length of the CDR3 is 14 residues. From germline, CDR1 is SNHLY and CDR2 FYNNEI. Here the CDR3 reads CASILAGGPDTQYF. The CDR3 nucleotides are TGTGCCAGCATACTAGCGGGAGGCCCAGATACGCAGTATTTT.

There are many counts of this clonotype. The chain uses TRBV24-1 and TRBJ2-1; TRBD2 is a possible D gene (6 bases). In germline, CDR1 is KGHDR, CDR2 SFDVKD. With 4 bases removed from V and 8 bases from J, the gap between germline ends came to 14 bases. CDR3 length equals 14 residues. The CDR3 DNA reads as TGTGCCACCAGTGACCCATACGCTAGCGATGAGCAGTTCTTC. As protein: CATSDPYASDEQFF.

This clonotype occurred a few times. The chain joins TRBV19 to TRBJ2-2; D unclear. The CDR3 length is 13 residues. The germline CDR1 and CDR2 sequences are LNHDA and SQIVND (reference sequence). Trimming removed 4 bases from V and 4 bases from J, with 7 bases in between. Written as DNA, the CDR3 is TGTGCCAGTAGTACGCGGCCCACCGGGGAGCTGTTTTTT. Translated: CASSTRPTGELFF.

Sample share makes this clonotype medium-sized. The chain recombines TRBV7-2 with TRBJ2-1; 8 nucleotides line up with TRBD2. Looked up from germline, CDR1 is SGHTA and CDR2 is FQGNSA. The CDR3 contains 17 residues. V lost 2 bases, J lost 4 bases, and 10 bases stayed unmatched. The CDR3 DNA follows: TGTGCCAGCAGCTTATCGGGGAGCGGGAGTATTTACAATGAGCAGTTCTTC. This gives the protein CASSLSGSGSIYNEQFF.

Points on this clonotype: This may come from a read error, since a much larger clone is one base off. The chain couples TRBV11-2 to TRBJ2-2; 13 bases align to TRBD2. The J segment lost 7 bases and the V segment lost 8 bases, leaving 7 bases of the junction unmatched. Germline V gives CDR1 SGHAT, CDR2 FQNNGV. This CDR3 contains 15 residues. The CDR3 spells CASGRTSGRDGELFF. CDR3 bases: TGTGCCAGCGGGCGGACTAGCGGGAGAGACGGGGAGCTGTTTTTT.

With regard to this clonotype: A much larger clone differs by one base, so this may be a read error. J is TRBJ2-6 and V is TRBV7-2; D remains unclear. Per germline, CDR1 SGHTA and CDR2 FQGNSA. V lost 4 bases and J lost 0, with 13 bases in between. The CDR3 covers 17 residues. The CDR3 DNA follows: TGTGCCAGCAGCTCAATTAGGCACAGCTCTGGGGCCAACGTCCTGACTTTC. Encoded protein: CASSSIRHSSGANVLTF.

Concerning this clonotype: With a much larger clone just one base away, this may be a read error. The chain couples TRBV28 to TRBJ1-5; D gene ambiguous. The V end lost 3 bases, the J end lost 0 bases, and 9 bases lay between the germline ends. This CDR3 spans 15 amino acids. Germline values: CDR1 MDHEN, CDR2 SYDVKM. CDR3: CASSLYENSNQPQHF. Here the CDR3 DNA reads TGTGCCAGCAGTTTGTACGAAAATAGCAATCAGCCCCAGCATTTT. The full variable domain, in which reference TRBV28 and TRBJ1-5 provide the parts outside the CDR3, is DVKVTQSSRYLVKRTGEKVFLECVQDMDHENMFWYRQDPGLGLRLIYFSYDVKMKEKGDIPEGYSVSREKKERFSLILESASTNQTSMYLCASSLYENSNQPQHFGDGTRLSIL.

This clonotype showed up many times. The genes are TRBV7-3 and TRBJ2-1; 11 positions match TRBD2. The V and J ends lost 5 bases and 8 bases, in that order; junction bases with no gene match: 8. Germline V gene data show CDR1 as SGHTA and CDR2 as FQGTGA. There are 15 residues in the CDR3. The CDR3, as DNA: TGTGCCAGCAGCGCTAGCGGGGGGCGAGGGTATGAGCAGTTCTTC. It is translated as CASSASGGRGYEQFF.

With regard to this clonotype: It may be a read error: a sequence one base away is much more abundant. The chain has TRBV19 and TRBJ2-1, with D unclear. The germline V gene encodes CDR1 LNHDA and CDR2 SQIVND (reference sequence). The CDR3 covers 16 residues. DNA for the CDR3: TGTGCCAGTAGTATCAGGCGAAGTAGCTCCTACAGTGAGCAGTTCTTC. Protein: CASSIRRSSSYSEQFF.

This clonotype was seen many times. The V call is TRBV6-6, the J call TRBJ1-2, with TRBD1 matching 10 bases. The germline CDR1 and CDR2 sequences are MNHNY and SVGAGI (reference sequence). This CDR3 has 17 amino acids. V lost 6 bases, J lost 8 bases, and 18 bases stayed unmatched. The CDR3 sequence is CASRPLRQGARPWGYTF. DNA for the CDR3: TGTGCCAGCAGACCCCTCCGACAGGGGGCGCGACCATGGGGCTACACCTTC.

This clonotype was recorded at least ten times. This chain uses TRBV20-1 with TRBJ1-5; 7 bases line up with TRBD1. The CDR3 runs 12 residues. Per germline, CDR1 DFQATT and CDR2 SNEGSKA (reference sequence). V shed 6 bases and J 6 bases; nucleotides not matched to a gene: 5. In nucleotides, the CDR3 is TGCAGTGCAAGACAGGGTAGTCAGCCCCAGCATTTT. It yields the protein CSARQGSQPQHF.

The table lists this clonotype with a few counts. This chain joins TRBV28 and TRBJ1-2; the D is unclear. Trimming stripped 7 bases from V and 2 bases from J, with 11 bases between. The CDR3 extends over 13 amino acids. Germline V gene sequence: CDR1 MDHEN, CDR2 SYDVKM. DNA of the CDR3: TGTGCCAGCATCCCGCCGGGCAACTATGGCTACACCTTC. Translating gives CASIPPGNYGYTF.

At least ten counts were recorded for this clonotype. The V and J genes are TRBV24-1 and TRBJ2-2; D remains ambiguous. Per the germline V gene, CDR1 is KGHDR and CDR2 is SFDVKD. CDR3 size: 14 residues. Between the trimmed V and J ends, which lost 6 bases and 1 base, there was a span of 8 bases. CDR3: CATSQAGNTGELFF. The CDR3 DNA reads TGTGCCACCAGTCAAGCAGGGAACACCGGGGAGCTGTTTTTT.